This paragraph reports one TCR beta chain. This clonotype was observed many times. The antigen it binds to is not known. No qualities accompany the bases; no much larger clone lies one base away. The record originates from a study of T-cell reconstitution after alpha-beta-depleted transplantation in children (dated by TCRdb to about 2016). About the investigation overall: The study quantitatively tracked T-cell immune reconstitution after TCRalphabeta/CD19-depleted allogeneic hematopoietic cell transplantation in children using TCR repertoire profiling.

The germline V gene (reference sequence) yields LGHDT for CDR1 and YNNKEL for CDR2. From its cysteine to its phenylalanine, the CDR3 spans 13 amino acids. Only the CDR3 DNA is retained, 39 bases long and in frame from the first base. Trimming costs V 1 base and J 7 bases, and their ends lie 8 bases apart. On the study overall, not on this receptor specifically: The high TCRbeta diversity at day 60 in some patients was ascribed to recipient T cells and intrathymic progenitors that had survived conditioning. Over the following months the frequencies of hyperexpanded clones went down, and after one year T-cell counts and TCRbeta diversity were mostly credited to newly produced T cells. Apparently early alphabetaT-cell count recovery about two months after transplant reportedly relied on only several hundred rapidly expanded clones derived from non-depleted graft cells.

The treatment or condition label here, explained by the study, means: allogeneic hematopoietic cell transplantation with graft depleted of TCRalphabeta T cells and CD19 B cells. TCRalphabeta/CD19-depleted allogeneic hematopoietic cell grafts were given to the transplant recipients, all of whom were children. Receptor libraries were prepared by PCR. Sequencing used an Illumina HiSeq 2500. TCR library preparation used molecular barcoding, with unique molecular identifiers applied to normalize quantification of the TCRbeta repertoire. TCRdb ran its own pipeline on the public reads, namely fastp trimming at Q25 and MiXCR clone calling, and kept in-frame beta chains. Each CDR3 protein appears once, grouped with its most common genes and DNA. The sample includes hundreds of thousands of distinct CDR3 sequences, with roughly a tenth observed a single time. Of the sample, roughly 27% falls within the top ten clones.

The sample was PBMCs, taken before TCRalphabeta/CD19-depleted stem cell transplant. The chain is assembled from TRBV3-1 and TRBJ2-1, and the D gene may be TRBD2, 6 bases matching. The sequence derives from a child in the first two years of life with acute myeloid leukemia, due to receive a stem cell transplant. The DNA is as follows: TGTGCCAGCAGCCAAGGGCGGGGTAATGAGCAGTTCTTC. This encodes CASSQGRGNEQFF.